These 15 T cell receptor beta chains were sequenced from one sample in a study of cytomegalovirus exposure and HLA in healthy donors. In the PCR, 60 Vbeta and 13 Jbeta primers were used. Sequencing used immunoSEQ multiplex PCR; TCRdb keeps in-frame clones, though not all of them. The sample data list under 150,000 clones. Sequenced sample: PBMCs. These receptors all come from a woman aged 55-75 years in good health and CMV-seronegative.

The gene calls are TRBV30 and TRBJ1-4; weak D call: TRBD1 (6 bases). Germline CDR1 is GTSNPN and CDR2 is SVGIG (reference sequence). Between the trimmed V and J ends, which lost 0 bases and 3 bases, there was a span of 17 bases. This CDR3 has 17 residues. CDR3 DNA: TGTGCCTGGAGTGTATCTAGGACCCCAGGGGCTAATGAAAAACTGTTTTTT. Amino acids: CAWSVSRTPGANEKLFF.

The chain has TRBV7-8 and TRBJ2-3, with D possibly matching TRBD2 (6 bases). The CDR3 length is 16 residues. Trimming left V 5 bases short and J 4 bases short, with 19 bases between. Germline V gives CDR1 SGHVS, CDR2 FQNEAQ. CDR3 coding DNA: TGTGCCAGCAGCCCAGGTGGGCGGGATTTATCAGATACGCAGTATTTT. Its translation: CASSPGGRDLSDTQYF.

V usage is TRBV5-1 and J usage is TRBJ2-3, with 9 positions matching TRBD2. Looked up from germline, CDR1 is SGHRS and CDR2 is YFSETQ. The CDR3 length is 16 residues. J gave up 2 bases and V 0 bases, and 4 bases lay outside the gene matches. The CDR3 protein is CASSLASGALTDTQYF. The CDR3 DNA reads TGCGCCAGCAGCTTGGCTAGCGGGGCCCTCACAGATACGCAGTATTTT.

The gene calls are TRBV6-6 and TRBJ2-5; 9 nucleotides match TRBD1. The end of the DNA is better explained by TRBJ2-7, so the J call may be wrong. Looked up from germline, CDR1 is MNHNY and CDR2 is SVGAGI (reference sequence). The CDR3 sequence is 13 residues long. The CDR3 coding sequence is TGTGCCACCCGGGACAGGGCCTTATACGAGCAGTACTTC. It yields the protein CATRDRALYEQYF.

Turning to this clone: In this CDR3 the conserved last residue, phenylalanine or tryptophan, is missing, so a read error is likely. The rearrangement uses TRBV4-1 and TRBJ1-5, with 7 bases that match TRBD1. Germline V gene data show CDR1 as MGHRA and CDR2 as YSYEKL. The ends lost 4 bases at V and 0 bases at J; junction bases unmatched: 9. The CDR3 sequence is 17 residues long. CDR3 DNA sequence: TGCGCCAGCAGCCCAGGGGGACTGGTATATAGCAATCAGCCCCAGCATCTT. Translating it yields CASSPGGLVYSNQPQHL.

The V gene is TRBV7-8, the J gene TRBJ1-1; 7 bases line up with TRBD1. Germline V gives CDR1 SGHVS, CDR2 FQNEAQ. The CDR3 totals 14 residues. J lost 6 bases, V lost 5 bases, and 9 bases had no gene match. This chain's CDR3 is CASSRKGTAPEAFF. The CDR3 DNA reads as TGTGCCAGCAGCAGAAAGGGGACAGCCCCTGAAGCTTTCTTT.

The rearrangement joins TRBV2 to TRBJ1-4, with a weak D call TRBD1 (6 bases). The CDR3 sequence is 13 residues long. Trimming took 7 bases from V and 10 from J, leaving 16 bases between them. Germline loops: CDR1 SNHLY, CDR2 FYNNEI. Here the CDR3 DNA reads TGTGCCAGCAAAGGGGGGGAAGTAGGAAAACTGTTTTTT. It specifies CASKGGEVGKLFF.

This chain links TRBV9 with TRBJ2-7, with D possibly matching TRBD2 (5 bases). Trimming removed 3 bases at V and 2 bases at J, with 6 bases between. The CDR3 covers 12 residues. Germline assignment: CDR1 SGDLS and CDR2 YYNGEE. As DNA, the CDR3 is TGTGCCAGCAGCGACGGGACCTACGAGCAGTACTTC. Protein sequence: CASSDGTYEQYF.

The CDR3 coding sequence is TGTGCCAGCAGCCCCCTTCGGAACACCGGGGAGCTGTTTTTT. Encoded protein: CASSPLRNTGELFF. The chain carries TRBV7-3 and TRBJ2-2; no reliable D call. CDR3 length: 14 amino acids. Trimming left V 5 bases short and J 1 base short, with 8 bases between. Germline V lookup: CDR1 SGHTA, CDR2 FQGTGA.

The chain uses TRBV2 and TRBJ1-2; weak D call: TRBD1 (6 bases). The CDR3 runs 15 residues. Germline V lookup: CDR1 SNHLY, CDR2 FYNNEI. Trimming removed 6 bases from V and 0 bases from J, with 14 bases in between. The CDR3 loop is CASRASWTANYGYTF. The DNA for the CDR3 is TGTGCCAGCAGAGCCAGTTGGACAGCTAACTATGGCTACACCTTC.

The V and J genes are TRBV28 and TRBJ1-2; weak D call: TRBD1 (6 bases). This CDR3 has 13 amino acids. The V end lost 5 bases, the J end lost 8 bases, and 15 bases lay between the germline ends. From germline, CDR1 is MDHEN and CDR2 SYDVKM. The DNA for the CDR3 is TGTGCCAGCAGTCCCGACAGGATCAACGGCTACACCTTC. Translated: CASSPDRINGYTF.

The chain combines TRBV19 with TRBJ1-1; tentatively, D is TRBD1 (6 bases). The CDR3 consists of 16 residues. Germline CDR1 LNHDA, CDR2 SQIVND (reference sequence). Between the trimmed V and J ends, which lost 5 bases and 3 bases, there was a span of 19 bases. CDR3 sequence: CASSPGGRRGDTEAFF. CDR3 sequence (DNA): TGTGCCAGTAGTCCAGGCGGGCGCAGGGGCGACACTGAAGCTTTCTTT.

The CDR3 region is CASSGSTGRTEAFF. The CDR3 DNA reads as TGTGCCAGCAGTGGATCGACGGGTCGCACTGAAGCTTTCTTT. The gene calls are TRBV25-1 and TRBJ1-1; D not resolved. The germline V gene has CDR1 MGHDK and CDR2 SYGVNS. V dropped 4 bases and J dropped 4 bases, with 13 bases sitting between them. This CDR3 contains 14 residues.

The CDR3 loop reads CASNSGTVRYGYTF. The CDR3 DNA follows: TGTGCCAGCAACTCCGGGACAGTTCGCTATGGCTACACCTTC. The chain links TRBV2 to TRBJ1-2; 7 nucleotides match TRBD1. V lost 7 bases and J lost 4; bases outside the gene matches: 9. The germline V gene has CDR1 SNHLY and CDR2 FYNNEI. The CDR3 covers 14 residues.

Worth noting for this clone: This sample includes further DNA sequences coding for the same CDR3. This chain links TRBV11-2 with TRBJ2-5; tentatively, D is TRBD1 (5 bases). Judging by the DNA end, TRBJ2-7 fits better; the J call may be wrong. Germline CDR1 reads SGHAT; CDR2 reads FQNNGV. This CDR3 has 13 residues. CDR3 sequence: CASSLQGSYEQYF. DNA of the CDR3: TGTGCCAGCAGCTTACAGGGTTCCTACGAGCAGTACTTC.